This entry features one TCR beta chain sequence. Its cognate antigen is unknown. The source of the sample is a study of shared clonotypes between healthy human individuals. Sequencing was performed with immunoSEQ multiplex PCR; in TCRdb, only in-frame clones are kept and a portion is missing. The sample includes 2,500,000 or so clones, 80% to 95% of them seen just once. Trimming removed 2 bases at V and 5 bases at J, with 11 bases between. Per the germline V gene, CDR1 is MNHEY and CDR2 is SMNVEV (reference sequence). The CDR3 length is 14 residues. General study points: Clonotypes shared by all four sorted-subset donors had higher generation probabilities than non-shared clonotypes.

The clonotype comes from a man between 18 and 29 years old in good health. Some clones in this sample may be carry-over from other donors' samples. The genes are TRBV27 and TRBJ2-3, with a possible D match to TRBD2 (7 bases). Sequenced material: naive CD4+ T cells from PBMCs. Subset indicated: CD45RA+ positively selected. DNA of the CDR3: TGTGCCAGCAGTTTAGGGGGGGCGGGAGATACGCAGTATTTT. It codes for CASSLGGAGDTQYF.